The TCR beta chain described here comes from a study of blood T cell repertoires in COVID-19. TCRdb's table, derived via immunoSEQ multiplex PCR, lists solely in-frame clones and lacks some. The sample holds approximately 250,000 clones, approximately 90% seen once. V shed 2 bases, J shed 2 bases, and the junction held 6 bases outside the gene matches. Germline V gives CDR1 SGHKS, CDR2 YYEKEE (reference sequence). The CDR3 totals 15 residues. The study recruited people aged about 18 to 89 years across about two dozen US areas. The TCR was taken from a middle-aged man who had been exposed to COVID-19. The chain combines TRBV5-5 with TRBJ2-7; 8 nucleotides match TRBD1. The sample consisted of PBMCs or T cells enriched from blood (not recorded which). The CDR3 DNA reads as TGTGCCAGCAGCTTAGGGTCAGGGGGCACCTACGAGCAGTACTTC. Translation gives CASSLGSGGTYEQYF. Together with reference TRBV5-5 and TRBJ2-7, the CDR3 gives the full variable domain: DAGVTQSPTHLIKTRGQQVTLRCSPISGHKSVSWYQQVLGQGPQFIFQYYEKEERGRGNFPDRFSARQFPNYSSELNVNALLLGDSALYLCASSLGSGGTYEQYFGPGTRLTVT.